Below are 5 T cell receptor beta chains sequenced from a single sample in a study of control samples from healthy donors and cancer patients. Sequenced by immunoSEQ multiplex PCR; TCRdb stores in-frame clones only, minus some. Seen here are about 220,000 clones, just under 95% observed once, and the top ten hold less than 1.6%. Material: blood. These receptors originate from a man aged 50-59 years in good health.

J is TRBJ1-2 and V is TRBV15; D remains unclear. Germline V gives CDR1 LNHNV, CDR2 YYDKDF (reference sequence). With 0 bases removed from V and 4 bases from J, the gap between germline ends came to 12 bases. This CDR3 has 15 residues. The CDR3 loop reads CATSRDQEISYGYTF. The CDR3 bases are TGTGCCACCAGCAGAGATCAGGAGATTTCCTATGGCTACACCTTC.

The chain combines TRBV5-1 with TRBJ2-5; possible D gene TRBD2, 5 bases. V was cut by 5 bases and J by 1 base, with 12 bases left in between. Germline CDR1 SGHRS, CDR2 YFSETQ. This CDR3 has 14 amino acids. The CDR3 loop reads CASSEPRGQETQYF. For the CDR3, the DNA is TGCGCCAGCAGTGAACCCCGGGGCCAAGAGACCCAGTACTTC.

Here the CDR3 DNA reads TGTGCCAGCAGCTTGAGTTGGGATAGCAATCAGCCCCAGCATTTT. Its translation: CASSLSWDSNQPQHF. The V gene is TRBV5-5, the J gene TRBJ1-5; D gene ambiguous. Trimming removed 1 base from V and 0 bases from J, with 8 bases in between. In germline, CDR1 is SGHKS, CDR2 YYEKEE (reference sequence). CDR3 size: 15 residues.

The chain carries TRBV6-6 and TRBJ1-5; D is possibly TRBD1 (6 bases). The CDR3 is 16 amino acids. Trimming removed 6 bases from V and 0 bases from J, with 15 bases in between. The V gene's germline CDR1 is MNHNY and CDR2 SVGAGI (reference sequence). CDR3 nucleotide sequence: TGTGCCAGCAGAGGGACATTCGGAAATAGCAATCAGCCCCAGCATTTT. Translation gives CASRGTFGNSNQPQHF.

The chain links TRBV5-5 to TRBJ2-5, with 11 bases matching TRBD2. In germline, CDR1 is SGHKS, CDR2 YYEKEE (reference sequence). The CDR3 is made up of 17 amino acids. Unmatched junction bases numbered 4, after V lost 0 bases and J lost 0 bases. CDR3 DNA: TGTGCCAGCAGCTTGGCTAGCGGGGGGACCTACCAAGAGACCCAGTACTTC. Translated, it gives CASSLASGGTYQETQYF.